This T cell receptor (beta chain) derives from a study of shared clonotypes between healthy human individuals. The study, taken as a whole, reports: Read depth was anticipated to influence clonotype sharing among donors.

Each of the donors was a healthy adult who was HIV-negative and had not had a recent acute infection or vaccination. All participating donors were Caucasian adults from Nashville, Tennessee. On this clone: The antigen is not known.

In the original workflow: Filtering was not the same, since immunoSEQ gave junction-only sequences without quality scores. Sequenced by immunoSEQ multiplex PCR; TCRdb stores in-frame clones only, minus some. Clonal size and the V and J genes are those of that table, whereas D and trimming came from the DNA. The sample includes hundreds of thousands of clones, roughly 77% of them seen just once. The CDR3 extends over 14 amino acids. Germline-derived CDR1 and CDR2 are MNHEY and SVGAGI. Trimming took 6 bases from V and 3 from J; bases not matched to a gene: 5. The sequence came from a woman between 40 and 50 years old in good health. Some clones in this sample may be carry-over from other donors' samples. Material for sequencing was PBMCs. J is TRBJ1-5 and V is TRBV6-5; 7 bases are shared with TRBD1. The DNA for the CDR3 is TGTGCCAGCAGCGACAGGGCTTCCAATCAGCCCCAGCATTTT. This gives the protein CASSDRASNQPQHF.